The present TCR beta chain was sequenced within a study of shared clonotypes between healthy human individuals. Per the germline V gene, CDR1 is MDHEN and CDR2 is SYDVKM. The CDR3 runs to 14 residues. Regarding this clone: Its antigen is currently unknown. One end of the junction varies from germline; a read error may be responsible.

Findings and limits, study-wide: It was only blood that was sampled, and tissue repertoires likely differ. Rarefaction analysis demonstrated incomplete sorted-subset sequencing notwithstanding large depth. Clonotypes shared by all four sorted-subset donors had higher generation probabilities than non-shared clonotypes.

Here immunoSEQ multiplex PCR was the method, and the copy in TCRdb shows in-frame clones only, minus some. The data hold about 2.5 million clones, with under 95% observed a single time. The donor cohort consisted entirely of Caucasian adults residing in Nashville, Tennessee. The sample taken for sequencing was naive CD4+ T cells from PBMCs. Subset given: CD45RA+ positively selected. The V and J genes are TRBV28 and TRBJ2-2; D gene unclear. This sequence originates from a man aged 18-30 years in good health. Some clones in this sample may be carry-over from other donors' samples. The chain's CDR3 is CASILGLNTGELFF. CDR3 coding DNA: TGTGCCAGCATTTTAGGTCTCAACACCGGGGAGCTGTTTTTT.